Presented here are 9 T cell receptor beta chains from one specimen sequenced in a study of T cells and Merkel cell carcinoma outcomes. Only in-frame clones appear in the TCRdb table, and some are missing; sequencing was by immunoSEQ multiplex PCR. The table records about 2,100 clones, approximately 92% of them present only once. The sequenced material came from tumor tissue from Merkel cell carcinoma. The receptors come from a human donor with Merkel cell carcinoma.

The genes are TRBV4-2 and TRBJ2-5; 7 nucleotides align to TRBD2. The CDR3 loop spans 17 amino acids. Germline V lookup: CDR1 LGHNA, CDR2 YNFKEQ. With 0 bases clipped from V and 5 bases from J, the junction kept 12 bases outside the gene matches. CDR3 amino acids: CASSQERSGGRSETQYF. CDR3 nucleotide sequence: TGTGCCAGCAGCCAAGAGCGCTCGGGAGGACGGTCGGAGACCCAGTACTTC.

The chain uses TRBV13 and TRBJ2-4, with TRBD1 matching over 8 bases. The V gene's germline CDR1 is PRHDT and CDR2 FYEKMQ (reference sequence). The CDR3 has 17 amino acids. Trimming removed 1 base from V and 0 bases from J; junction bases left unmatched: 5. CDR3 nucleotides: TGTGCCAGCAGCTTAGCCAGGGGGCCTTTAGCCAAAAACATTCAGTACTTC. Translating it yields CASSLARGPLAKNIQYF.

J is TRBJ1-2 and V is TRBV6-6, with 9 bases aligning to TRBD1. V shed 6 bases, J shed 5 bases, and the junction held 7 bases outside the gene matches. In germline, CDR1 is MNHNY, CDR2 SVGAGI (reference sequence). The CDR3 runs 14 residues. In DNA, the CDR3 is TGTGCCAGCAGCCTAACGGGACAGGGATATGGCTACACCTTC. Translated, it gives CASSLTGQGYGYTF.

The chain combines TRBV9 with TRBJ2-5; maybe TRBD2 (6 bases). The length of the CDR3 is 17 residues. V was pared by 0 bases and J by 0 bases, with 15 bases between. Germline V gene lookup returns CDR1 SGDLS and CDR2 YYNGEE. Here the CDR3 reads CASSVGVGVADQETQYF. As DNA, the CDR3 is TGTGCCAGCAGCGTAGGGGTAGGGGTAGCGGACCAAGAGACCCAGTACTTC.

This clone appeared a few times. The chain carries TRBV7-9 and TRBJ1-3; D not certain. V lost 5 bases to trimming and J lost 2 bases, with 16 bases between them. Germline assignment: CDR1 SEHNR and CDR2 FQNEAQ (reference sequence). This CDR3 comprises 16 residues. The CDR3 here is CASSDMGGPTGNTIYF. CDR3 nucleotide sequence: TGTGCCAGCAGCGATATGGGAGGGCCTACTGGAAACACCATATATTTT.

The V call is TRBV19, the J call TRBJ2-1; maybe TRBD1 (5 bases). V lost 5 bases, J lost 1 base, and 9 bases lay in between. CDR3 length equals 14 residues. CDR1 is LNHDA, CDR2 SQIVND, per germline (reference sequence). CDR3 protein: CASSWSGSYNEQFF. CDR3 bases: TGTGCCAGTAGTTGGTCAGGGTCCTACAATGAGCAGTTCTTC. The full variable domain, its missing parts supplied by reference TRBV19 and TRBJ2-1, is DGGITQSPKYLFRKEGQNVTLSCEQNLNHDAMYWYRQDPGQGLRLIYYSQIVNDFQKGDIAEGYSVSREKKESFPLTVTSAQKNPTAFYLCASSWSGSYNEQFFGPGTRLTVL.

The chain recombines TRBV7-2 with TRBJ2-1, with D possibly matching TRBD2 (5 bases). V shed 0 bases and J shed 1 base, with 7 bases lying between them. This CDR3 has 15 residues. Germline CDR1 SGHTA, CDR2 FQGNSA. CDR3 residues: CASSLATGSYNEQFF. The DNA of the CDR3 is TGTGCCAGCAGCTTAGCGACGGGGTCCTACAATGAGCAGTTCTTC. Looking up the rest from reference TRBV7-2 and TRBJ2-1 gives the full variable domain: GAGVSQSPSNKVTEKGKDVELRCDPISGHTALYWYRQSLGQGLEFLIYFQGNSAPDKSGLPSDRFSAERTGGSVSTLTIQRTQQEDSAVYLCASSLATGSYNEQFFGPGTRLTVL.

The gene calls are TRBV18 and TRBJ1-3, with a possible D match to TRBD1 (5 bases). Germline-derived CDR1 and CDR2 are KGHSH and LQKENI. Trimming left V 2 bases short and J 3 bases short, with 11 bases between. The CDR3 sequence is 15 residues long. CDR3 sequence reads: CASSPGGSRGNTIYF. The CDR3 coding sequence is TGTGCCAGCTCACCAGGGGGTTCTCGTGGAAACACCATATATTTT.

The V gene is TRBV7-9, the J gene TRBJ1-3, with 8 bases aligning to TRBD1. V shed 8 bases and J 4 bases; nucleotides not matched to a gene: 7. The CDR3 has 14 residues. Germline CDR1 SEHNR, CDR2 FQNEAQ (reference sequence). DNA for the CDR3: TGTGCCAGCGGAGAAACAGGGGGAGGAAACACCATATATTTT. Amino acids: CASGETGGGNTIYF.